The rows below give T cell receptor beta chains drawn from one sample of a study of PD-1 blockade in classical Hodgkin lymphoma. Data came from immunoSEQ multiplex PCR; TCRdb stores just in-frame clones and leaves some out. The repertoire consists of about 19,000 clones, with roughly nine tenths occurring once and the leading ten covering roughly 5.2%. The sequences come from CD8+ T cells from blood, collected before the fourth cycle of nivolumab. These receptors were obtained from a human donor with classical Hodgkin lymphoma. Each CDR3 is given without its conserved first and last residue. Fields, in order: J gene, V gene, CDR3 length, CDR3 protein.

J: TRBJ1-4
V: TRBV7-6
length: 10
CDR3: ASSPVGEKLF

J: TRBJ2-3
V: TRBV28
length: 14
CDR3: ASSIIVAGMTDTQY

J: TRBJ2-7
V: TRBV28
length: 14
CDR3: ASSLRVRQGTYEQY

J: TRBJ2-5
V: TRBV4-1
length: 13
CDR3: ASSQDPGSKETQY

J: TRBJ2-7
V: TRBV5-1
length: 13
CDR3: ASSLRDRTSYEQY

J: TRBJ2-1
V: TRBV13
length: 12
CDR3: ASSLGGRINEQF

J: TRBJ2-3
V: TRBV7-8
length: 14
CDR3: ASSLARRGRTDTQY

J: TRBJ1-2
V: TRBV27
length: 14
CDR3: AAAPSTSYLNYGYT

J: TRBJ2-7
V: TRBV7-9
length: 14
CDR3: ASSPPTGTGGYEQY

J: TRBJ1-2
V: TRBV2
length: 10
CDR3: ASSGQGYGYT

J: TRBJ2-7
V: TRBV25-1
length: 9
CDR3: ASSDSSEQY

J: TRBJ1-5
V: TRBV6-1
length: 11
CDR3: ASSDDKSQPQH

J: TRBJ2-7
V: TRBV7-3
length: 12
CDR3: ASSLRAGRYEQY

J: TRBJ2-2
V: TRBV27
length: 15
CDR3: ASSPRGQVRITGELF

J: TRBJ2-1
V: TRBV25-1
length: 13
CDR3: AIEGGKASVGEQF

J: TRBJ2-4
V: TRBV29-1
length: 14
CDR3: SVVVAGGKTKNIQY

J: TRBJ2-2
V: TRBV14
length: 14
CDR3: ASSPRDRGHTGELF

J: TRBJ2-2
V: TRBV25-1
length: 14
CDR3: ASSDVGQGGTGELF

J: TRBJ2-1
V: TRBV7-3
length: 17
CDR3: ASSSTGSSSGTSYNEQF

J: TRBJ2-4
V: TRBV10-3
length: 11
CDR3: ATLGRGDTIQY

J: TRBJ1-4
V: TRBV11-2
length: 15
CDR3: ASSSHDLTWLGEKLF

J: TRBJ1-5
V: TRBV6-5
length: 13
CDR3: ASRPVRASNQPQH

J: TRBJ1-4
V: TRBV6-6
length: 11
CDR3: ASSHKGREKLF

J: TRBJ1-5
V: TRBV5-5
length: 12
CDR3: ASSFWQGGQPQH

J: TRBJ1-1
V: TRBV4-1
length: 15
CDR3: ASSQGGSAFMNTEAF

J: TRBJ2-7
V: TRBV28
length: 13
CDR3: ASRPAYAGGYEQY

J: TRBJ2-3
V: TRBV19
length: 11
CDR3: ASSIGGLAENA

J: TRBJ1-6
V: TRBV19
length: 10
CDR3: ASKTGNSPLH

J: TRBJ1-2
V: TRBV2
length: 10
CDR3: ASSEIPYGYT

J: TRBJ1-1
V: TRBV10-1
length: 13
CDR3: ASRPTGGMDTEAF

J: TRBJ2-2
V: TRBV14
length: 15
CDR3: ASSQDITGPGTGELF

J: TRBJ2-3
V: TRBV9
length: 13
CDR3: ASSVDPGLEEEQY

J: TRBJ2-2
V: TRBV29-1
length: 11
CDR3: SVYGLNTGELF

J: TRBJ2-5
V: TRBV30
length: 14
CDR3: AYSPGDRDYQETQY

J: TRBJ1-1
V: TRBV27
length: 13
CDR3: ASRNPGQRNTEAF

J: TRBJ1-1
V: TRBV29-1
length: 11
CDR3: SVLGTANTEAF

J: TRBJ1-2
V: TRBV6-5
length: 14
CDR3: ASSYLPTGGMYGYT

J: TRBJ2-1
V: TRBV7-3
length: 12
CDR3: ASSLVDRDNEQF

J: TRBJ1-1
V: TRBV7-9
length: 12
CDR3: ASSLLGGNTEAF

J: TRBJ2-1
V: TRBV27
length: 14
CDR3: ASSSSASGSYNEQF

J: TRBJ2-1
V: TRBV5-5
length: 14
CDR3: ASSIPAGGTYNEQF

J: TRBJ2-7
V: TRBV28
length: 13
CDR3: ASSLIGQEPYEQY

J: TRBJ2-1
V: TRBV9
length: 13
CDR3: ASSVAGLVYNEQF

J: TRBJ1-5
V: TRBV12-2
length: 12
CDR3: ASRPDTVYQPQH

J: TRBJ2-2
V: TRBV7-6
length: 14
CDR3: ASSPPRSVAAGELF

J: TRBJ2-5
V: TRBV28
length: 11
CDR3: ASGPGTQETQY